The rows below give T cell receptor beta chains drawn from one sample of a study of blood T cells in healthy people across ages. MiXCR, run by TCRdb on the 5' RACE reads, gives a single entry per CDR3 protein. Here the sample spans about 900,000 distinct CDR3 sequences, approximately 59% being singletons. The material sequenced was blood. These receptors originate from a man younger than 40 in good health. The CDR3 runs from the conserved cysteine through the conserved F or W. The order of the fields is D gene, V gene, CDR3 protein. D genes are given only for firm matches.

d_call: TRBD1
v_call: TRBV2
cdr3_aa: CASSAGQNGYTF

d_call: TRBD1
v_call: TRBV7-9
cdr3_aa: CASSTGEASTDTQYF

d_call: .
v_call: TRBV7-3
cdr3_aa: CASSFTSNTGELFF

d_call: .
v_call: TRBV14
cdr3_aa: CASSNEGHWNTEAFF

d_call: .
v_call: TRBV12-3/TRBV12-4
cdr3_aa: CASSRDVAYEQYF

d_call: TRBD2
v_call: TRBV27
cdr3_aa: CAGTLVTSGGSDTQYF

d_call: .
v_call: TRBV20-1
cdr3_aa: CSAPYNEQFF

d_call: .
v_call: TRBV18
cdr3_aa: CASSPPVGNEQFF

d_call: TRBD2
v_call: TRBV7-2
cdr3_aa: CASSVVAGGTSYEQYF

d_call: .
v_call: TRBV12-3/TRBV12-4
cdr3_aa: CASSPNLGGYQPQHF

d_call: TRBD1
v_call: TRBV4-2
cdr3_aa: CASGDRANNQPQHF

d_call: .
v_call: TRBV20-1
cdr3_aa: CSASRAVNEKLFF

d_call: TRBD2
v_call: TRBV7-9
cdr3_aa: CASSLGLAGGSSYNEQFF

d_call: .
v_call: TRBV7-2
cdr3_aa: CASSLTWLNNEQFF

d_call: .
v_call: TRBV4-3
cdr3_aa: CASSHDWDKGTQYF

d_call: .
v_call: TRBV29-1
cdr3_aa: CSVETGVLETQYF

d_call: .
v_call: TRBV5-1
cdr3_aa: CASSMGRQETQYF

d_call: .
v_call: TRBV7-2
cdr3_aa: CASSPDTATQEAQYF

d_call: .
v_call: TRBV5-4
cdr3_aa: CASSSAPARAETQYF

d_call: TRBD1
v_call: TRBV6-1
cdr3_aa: CASSGQGMGETQYF

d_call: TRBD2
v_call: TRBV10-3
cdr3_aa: CAISEHPLAGAYEQYF

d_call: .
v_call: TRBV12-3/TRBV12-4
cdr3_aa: CASSWVGEQYF

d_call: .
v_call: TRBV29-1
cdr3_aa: CSVGGQSSYEQYF

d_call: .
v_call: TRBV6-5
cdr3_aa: CASSYSTGLAKNIQYF

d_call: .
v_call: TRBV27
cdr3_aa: CASSLSGERYQPQHF

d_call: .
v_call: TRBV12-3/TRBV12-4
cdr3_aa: CASSLPGAAGELFF

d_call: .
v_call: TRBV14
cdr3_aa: CASSLGRVYDYTF

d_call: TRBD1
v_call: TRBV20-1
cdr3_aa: CSAPGTGGLSYEQYF

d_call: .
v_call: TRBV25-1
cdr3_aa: CATSTGPSTDTQYF

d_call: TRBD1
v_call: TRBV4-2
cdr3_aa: CASSPRGQGVYNEQFF

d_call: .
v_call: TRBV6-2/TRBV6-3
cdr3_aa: CASSYSPGVNTEAFF

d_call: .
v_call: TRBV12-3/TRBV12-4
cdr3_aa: CASSSLDKNIQYF

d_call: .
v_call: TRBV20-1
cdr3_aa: CSARGAGDNQPQHF

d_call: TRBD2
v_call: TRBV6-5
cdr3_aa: CASSYQAGGTDTQYF

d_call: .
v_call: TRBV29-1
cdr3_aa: CSGRDNEQFF

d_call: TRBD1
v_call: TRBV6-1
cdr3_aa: CASSDGQGAPDTQYF

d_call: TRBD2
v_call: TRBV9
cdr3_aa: CASSVSGGPGRYNEQFF

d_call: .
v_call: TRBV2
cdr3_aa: CTSGRGSEGPDTQYF

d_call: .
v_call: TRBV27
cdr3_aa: CASSLAQNEQFF

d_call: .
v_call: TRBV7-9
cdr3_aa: CASSLPGDPGPYTDTQYF

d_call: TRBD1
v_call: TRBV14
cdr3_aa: CASSQDRGSFYSNQPQHF

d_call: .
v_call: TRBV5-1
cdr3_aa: CASSDARYEQYF

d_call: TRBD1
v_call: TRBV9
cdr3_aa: CASSVVGTGVGKTEAFF

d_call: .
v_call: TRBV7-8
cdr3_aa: CASSLGVGKVSYGYTF

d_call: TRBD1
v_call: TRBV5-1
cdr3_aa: CASDLAPTGGAETQYF